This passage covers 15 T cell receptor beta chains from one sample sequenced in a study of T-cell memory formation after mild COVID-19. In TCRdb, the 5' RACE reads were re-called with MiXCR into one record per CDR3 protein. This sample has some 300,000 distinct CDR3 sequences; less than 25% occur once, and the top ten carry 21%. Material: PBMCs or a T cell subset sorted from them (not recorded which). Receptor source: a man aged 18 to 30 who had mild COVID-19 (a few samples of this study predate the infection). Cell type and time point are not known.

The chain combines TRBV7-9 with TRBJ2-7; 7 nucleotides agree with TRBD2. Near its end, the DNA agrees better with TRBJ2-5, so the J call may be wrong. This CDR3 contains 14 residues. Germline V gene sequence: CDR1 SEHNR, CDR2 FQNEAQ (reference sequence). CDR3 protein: CASTPGGRQETQYF. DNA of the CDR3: TGTGCCAGCACCCCGGGGGGAAGGCAAGAGACCCAGTACTTC.

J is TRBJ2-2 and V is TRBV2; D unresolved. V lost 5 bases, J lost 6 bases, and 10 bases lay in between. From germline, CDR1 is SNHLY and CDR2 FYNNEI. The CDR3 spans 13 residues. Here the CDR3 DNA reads TGTGCCAGCAGTACTGTCCCCTCCGGGGAGCTGTTTTTT. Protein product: CASSTVPSGELFF.

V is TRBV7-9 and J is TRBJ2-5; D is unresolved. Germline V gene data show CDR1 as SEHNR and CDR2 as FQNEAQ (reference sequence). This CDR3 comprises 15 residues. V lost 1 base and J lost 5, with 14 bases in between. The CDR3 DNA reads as TGTGCCAGCAGCTTAGTGGCATCCTCGTCGGAGACCCAGTACTTC. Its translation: CASSLVASSSETQYF.

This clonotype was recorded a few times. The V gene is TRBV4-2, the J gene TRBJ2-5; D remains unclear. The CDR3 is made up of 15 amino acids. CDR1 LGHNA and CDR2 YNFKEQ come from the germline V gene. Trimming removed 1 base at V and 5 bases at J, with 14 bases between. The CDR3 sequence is CASSQVDPTGETQYF. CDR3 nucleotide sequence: TGTGCCAGCAGCCAAGTCGACCCTACGGGTGAGACCCAGTACTTC.

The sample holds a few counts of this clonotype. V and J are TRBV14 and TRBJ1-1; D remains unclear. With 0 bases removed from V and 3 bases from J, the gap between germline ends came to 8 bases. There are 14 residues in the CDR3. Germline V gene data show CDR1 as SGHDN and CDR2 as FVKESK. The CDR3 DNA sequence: TGTGCCAGCAGCCAAGAATACAGTTACACTGAAGCTTTCTTT. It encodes CASSQEYSYTEAFF. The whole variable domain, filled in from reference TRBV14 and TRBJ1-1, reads EAGVTQFPSHSVIEKGQTVTLRCDPISGHDNLYWYRRVMGKEIKFLLHFVKESKQDESGMPNNRFLAERTGGTYSTLKVQPAELEDSGVYFCASSQEYSYTEAFFGQGTRLTVV.

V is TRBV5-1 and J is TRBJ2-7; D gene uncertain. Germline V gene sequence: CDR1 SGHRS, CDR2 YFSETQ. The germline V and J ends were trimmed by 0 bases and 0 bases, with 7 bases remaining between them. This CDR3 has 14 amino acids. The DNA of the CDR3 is TGCGCCAGCAGCTTGGAACAGTCCTCCTACGAGCAGTACTTC. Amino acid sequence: CASSLEQSSYEQYF. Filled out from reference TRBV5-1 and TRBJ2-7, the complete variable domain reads KAGVTQTPRYLIKTRGQQVTLSCSPISGHRSVSWYQQTPGQGLQFLFEYFSETQRNKGNFPGRFSGRQFSNSRSEMNVSTLELGDSALYLCASSLEQSSYEQYFGPGTRLTVT.

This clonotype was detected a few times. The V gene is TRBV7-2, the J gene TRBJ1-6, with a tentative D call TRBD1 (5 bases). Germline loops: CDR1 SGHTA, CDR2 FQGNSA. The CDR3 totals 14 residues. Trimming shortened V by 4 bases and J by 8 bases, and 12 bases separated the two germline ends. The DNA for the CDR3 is TGTGCCAGCAGCTCGGGGCTAGGGGATTCACCCCTCCACTTT. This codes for CASSSGLGDSPLHF. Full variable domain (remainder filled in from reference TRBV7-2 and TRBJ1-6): GAGVSQSPSNKVTEKGKDVELRCDPISGHTALYWYRQSLGQGLEFLIYFQGNSAPDKSGLPSDRFSAERTGGSVSTLTIQRTQQEDSAVYLCASSSGLGDSPLHFGNGTRLTVT.

This CDR3 reads CASSNRVSETQYF. DNA for the CDR3: TGTGCCAGCAGCAACCGCGTTTCAGAGACCCAGTACTTC. This chain uses TRBV21-1 with TRBJ2-5. TRBV21-1 is described as a pseudogene. The CDR3 is made up of 13 amino acids.

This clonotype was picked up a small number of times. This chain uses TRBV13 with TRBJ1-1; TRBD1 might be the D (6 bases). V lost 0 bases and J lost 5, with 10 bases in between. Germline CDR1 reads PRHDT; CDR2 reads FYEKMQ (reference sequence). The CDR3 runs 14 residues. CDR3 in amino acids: CASSLGRGGTEAFF. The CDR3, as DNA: TGTGCCAGCAGCTTAGGCAGGGGAGGTACTGAAGCTTTCTTT.

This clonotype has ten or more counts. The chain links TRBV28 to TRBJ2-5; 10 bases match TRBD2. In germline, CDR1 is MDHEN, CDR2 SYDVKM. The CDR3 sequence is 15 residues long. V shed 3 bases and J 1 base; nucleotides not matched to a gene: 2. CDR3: CASSLLAGAQETQYF. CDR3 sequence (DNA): TGTGCCAGCAGTTTGCTAGCGGGGGCCCAAGAGACCCAGTACTTC.

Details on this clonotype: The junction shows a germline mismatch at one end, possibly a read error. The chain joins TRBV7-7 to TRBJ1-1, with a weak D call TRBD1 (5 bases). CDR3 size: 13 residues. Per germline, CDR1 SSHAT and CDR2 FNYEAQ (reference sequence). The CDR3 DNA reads TGTGCTAGCAGCTTAAATCTGGGGGGTGATGCTTTCTTT. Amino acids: CASSLNLGGDAFF.

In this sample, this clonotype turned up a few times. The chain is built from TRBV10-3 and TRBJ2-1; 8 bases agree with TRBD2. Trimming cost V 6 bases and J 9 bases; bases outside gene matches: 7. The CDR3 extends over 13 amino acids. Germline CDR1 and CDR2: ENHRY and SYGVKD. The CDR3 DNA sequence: TGTGCCATCAGCCCGGGAGGGGAGACTGAGCAGTTCTTC. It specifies CAISPGGETEQFF.

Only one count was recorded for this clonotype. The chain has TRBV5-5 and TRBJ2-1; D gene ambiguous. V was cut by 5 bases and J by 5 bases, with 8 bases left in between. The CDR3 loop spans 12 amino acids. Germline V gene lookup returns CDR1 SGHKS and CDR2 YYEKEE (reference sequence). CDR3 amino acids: CASSRLNNEQFF. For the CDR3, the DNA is TGTGCCAGCAGTCGGCTAAACAATGAGCAGTTCTTC.

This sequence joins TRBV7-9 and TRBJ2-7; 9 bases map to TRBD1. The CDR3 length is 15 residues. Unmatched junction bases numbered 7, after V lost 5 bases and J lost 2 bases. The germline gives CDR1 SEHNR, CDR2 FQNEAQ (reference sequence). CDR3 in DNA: TGTGCCAGCAGCCACACAGGGGGCCCCCCCTACGAGCAGTACTTC. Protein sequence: CASSHTGGPPYEQYF.

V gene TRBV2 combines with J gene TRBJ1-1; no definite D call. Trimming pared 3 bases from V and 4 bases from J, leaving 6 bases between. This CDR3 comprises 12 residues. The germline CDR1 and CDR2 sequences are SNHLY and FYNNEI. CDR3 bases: TGTGCCAGCAGTGACGGAATCACTGAAGCTTTCTTT. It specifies CASSDGITEAFF.